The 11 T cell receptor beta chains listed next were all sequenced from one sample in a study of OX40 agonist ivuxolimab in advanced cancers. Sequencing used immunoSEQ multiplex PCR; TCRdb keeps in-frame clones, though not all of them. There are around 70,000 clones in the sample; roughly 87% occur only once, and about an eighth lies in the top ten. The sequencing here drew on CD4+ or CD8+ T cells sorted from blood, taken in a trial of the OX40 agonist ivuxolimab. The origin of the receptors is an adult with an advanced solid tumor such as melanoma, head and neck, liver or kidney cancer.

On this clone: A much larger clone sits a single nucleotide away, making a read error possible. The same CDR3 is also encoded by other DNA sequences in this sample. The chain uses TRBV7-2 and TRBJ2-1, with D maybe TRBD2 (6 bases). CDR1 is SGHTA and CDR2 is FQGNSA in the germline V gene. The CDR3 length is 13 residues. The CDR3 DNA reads TGTGCTAGCGGCCCCCGGGGCTACAATGAGCAGTTCTTC. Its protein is CASGPRGYNEQFF.

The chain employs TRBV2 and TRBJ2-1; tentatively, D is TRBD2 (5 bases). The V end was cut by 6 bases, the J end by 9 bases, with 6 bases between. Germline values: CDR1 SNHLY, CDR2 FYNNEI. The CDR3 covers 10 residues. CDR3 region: CASRGAEQFF. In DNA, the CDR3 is TGTGCCAGCAGGGGAGCTGAGCAGTTCTTC.

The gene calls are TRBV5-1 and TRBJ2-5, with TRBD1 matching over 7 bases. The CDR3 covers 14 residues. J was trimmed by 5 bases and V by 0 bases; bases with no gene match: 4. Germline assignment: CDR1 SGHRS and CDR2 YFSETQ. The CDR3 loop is CASSLGGGGETQYF. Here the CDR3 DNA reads TGCGCCAGCAGCTTGGGAGGGGGCGGTGAGACCCAGTACTTC.

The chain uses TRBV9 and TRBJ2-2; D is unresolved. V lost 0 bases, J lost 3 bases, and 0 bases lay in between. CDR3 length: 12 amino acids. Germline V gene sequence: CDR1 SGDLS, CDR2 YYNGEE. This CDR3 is CASSVDTGELFF. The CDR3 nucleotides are TGTGCCAGCAGCGTAGACACCGGGGAGCTGTTTTTT.

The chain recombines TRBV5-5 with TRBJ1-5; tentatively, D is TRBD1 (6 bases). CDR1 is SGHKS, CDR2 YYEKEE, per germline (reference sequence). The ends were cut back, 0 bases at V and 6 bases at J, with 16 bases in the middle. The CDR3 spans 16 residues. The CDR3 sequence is CASSLVGRGTAQPQHF. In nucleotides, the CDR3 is TGTGCCAGCAGCTTGGTGGGGAGGGGGACGGCTCAGCCCCAGCATTTT. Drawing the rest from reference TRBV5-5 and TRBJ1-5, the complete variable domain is DAGVTQSPTHLIKTRGQQVTLRCSPISGHKSVSWYQQVLGQGPQFIFQYYEKEERGRGNFPDRFSARQFPNYSSELNVNALLLGDSALYLCASSLVGRGTAQPQHFGDGTRLSIL.

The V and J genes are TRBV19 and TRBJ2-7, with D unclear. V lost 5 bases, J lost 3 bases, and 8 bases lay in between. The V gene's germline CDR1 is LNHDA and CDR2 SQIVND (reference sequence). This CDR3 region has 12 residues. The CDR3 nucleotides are TGTGCCAGTAGTGCCAATTACTACGAGCAGTACTTC. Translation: CASSANYYEQYF.

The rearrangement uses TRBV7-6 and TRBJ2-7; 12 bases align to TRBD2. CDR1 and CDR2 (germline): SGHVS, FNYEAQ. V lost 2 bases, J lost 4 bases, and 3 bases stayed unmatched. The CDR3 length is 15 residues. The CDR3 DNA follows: TGTGCCAGCAGCTTAAGCACTAGCGGGGGGTACGAGCAGTACTTC. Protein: CASSLSTSGGYEQYF.

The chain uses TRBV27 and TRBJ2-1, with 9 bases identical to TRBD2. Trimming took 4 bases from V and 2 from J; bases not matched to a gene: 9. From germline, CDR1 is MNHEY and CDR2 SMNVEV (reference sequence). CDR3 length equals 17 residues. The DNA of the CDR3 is TGTGCCAGCAGTTCCGCCCAGACTAGCGGTACCTACAATGAGCAGTTCTTC. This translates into CASSSAQTSGTYNEQFF.

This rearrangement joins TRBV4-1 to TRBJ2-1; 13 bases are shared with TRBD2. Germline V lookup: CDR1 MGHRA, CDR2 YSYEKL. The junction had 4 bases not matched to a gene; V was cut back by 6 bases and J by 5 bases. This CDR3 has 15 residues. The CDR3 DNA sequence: TGCGCCAGCAGACGCGGACTAGCGGGAGACAATGAGCAGTTCTTC. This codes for CASRRGLAGDNEQFF.

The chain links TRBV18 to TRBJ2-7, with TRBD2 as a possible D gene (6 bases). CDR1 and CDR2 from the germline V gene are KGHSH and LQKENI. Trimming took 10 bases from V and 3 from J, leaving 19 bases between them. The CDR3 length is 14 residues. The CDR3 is CATTRGGMGYEQYF. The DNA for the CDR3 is TGTGCCACCACACGTGGGGGGATGGGCTACGAGCAGTACTTC.

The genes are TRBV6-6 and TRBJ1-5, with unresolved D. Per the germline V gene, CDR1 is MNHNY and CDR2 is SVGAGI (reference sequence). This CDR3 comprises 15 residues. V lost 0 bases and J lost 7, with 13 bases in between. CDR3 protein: CASSYSRAGEQPQHF. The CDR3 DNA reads TGTGCCAGCAGTTACTCGAGGGCGGGAGAACAGCCCCAGCATTTT.